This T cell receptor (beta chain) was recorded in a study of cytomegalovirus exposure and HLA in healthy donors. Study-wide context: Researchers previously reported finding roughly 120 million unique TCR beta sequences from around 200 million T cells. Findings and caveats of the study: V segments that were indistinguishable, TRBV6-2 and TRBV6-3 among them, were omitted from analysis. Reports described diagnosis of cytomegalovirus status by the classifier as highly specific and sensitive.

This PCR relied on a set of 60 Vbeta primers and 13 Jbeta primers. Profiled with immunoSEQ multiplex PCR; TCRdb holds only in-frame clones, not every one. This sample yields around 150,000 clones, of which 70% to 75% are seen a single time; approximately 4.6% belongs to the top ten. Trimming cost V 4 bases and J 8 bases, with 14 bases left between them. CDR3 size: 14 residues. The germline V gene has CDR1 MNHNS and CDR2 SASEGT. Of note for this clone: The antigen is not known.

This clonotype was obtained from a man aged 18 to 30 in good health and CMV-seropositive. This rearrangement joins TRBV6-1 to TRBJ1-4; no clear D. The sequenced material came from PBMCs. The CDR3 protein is CASSGGFVDEKLFF. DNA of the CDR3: TGTGCCAGCAGTGGAGGGTTTGTGGACGAAAAACTGTTTTTT.